This T cell receptor beta chain was documented in a study of blood T cell repertoires in COVID-19. Study-level information: The samples span acute and convalescent COVID-19 from the United States, Italy and Spain. PBMCs, B-cell-depleted T cells, or T cells were the source of the cDNA or gDNA that made up the material.

In the study's own analysis: Estimates of nucleated cell counts were drawn from the amplification of reference gene primers. TCRdb keeps only in-frame clones here, not all; method: immunoSEQ multiplex PCR. From that table come the V and J calls and clone size; the DNA was used to work out D and trimming. Altogether about 25,000 clones are present, around 87% being singletons, with the ten largest covering approximately 7.5%. From germline, CDR1 is SGDLS and CDR2 YYNGEE. Trimming removed 4 bases from V and 1 base from J, with 9 bases in between. This CDR3 region has 15 residues. J is TRBJ2-6 and V is TRBV9, with a tentative D call TRBD1 (6 bases). The receptor's source is a man between 45 and 60 years old with active COVID-19. The specimen was peripheral blood. The CDR3 region has the DNA TGTGCCAGCAGCACCACAGGGTCTGGGGCCAACGTCCTGACTTTC. It specifies CASSTTGSGANVLTF.